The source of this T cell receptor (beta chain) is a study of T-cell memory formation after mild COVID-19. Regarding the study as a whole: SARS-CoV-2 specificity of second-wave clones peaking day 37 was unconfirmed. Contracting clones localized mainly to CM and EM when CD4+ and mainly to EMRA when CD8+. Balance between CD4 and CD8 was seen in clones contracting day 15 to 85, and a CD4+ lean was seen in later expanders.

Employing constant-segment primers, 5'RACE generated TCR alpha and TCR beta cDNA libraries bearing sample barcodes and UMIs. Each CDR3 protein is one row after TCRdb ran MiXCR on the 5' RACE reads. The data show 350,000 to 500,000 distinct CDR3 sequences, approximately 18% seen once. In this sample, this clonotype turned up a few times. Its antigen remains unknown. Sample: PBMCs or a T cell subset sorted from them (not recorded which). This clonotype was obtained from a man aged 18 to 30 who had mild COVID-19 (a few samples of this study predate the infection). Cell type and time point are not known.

The CDR3 bases are TGTGCCAGCACCATTTGGGACAGGGGGATTGGAAACACCATATATTTT. Its translation is CASTIWDRGIGNTIYF. The chain links TRBV28 to TRBJ1-3, with TRBD1 matching 11 bases. The CDR3 has 16 amino acids. V gave up 7 bases and J gave up 3 bases; unmatched junction bases: 8. Germline V CDR1 and CDR2: MDHEN, SYDVKM.